This T cell receptor beta chain was recovered during a study of T cell clonality in common variable immunodeficiency. CDR3 size: 15 residues. In germline, CDR1 is SNHLY, CDR2 FYNNEI. V was cut by 2 bases and J by 7 bases, with 12 bases left in between. Equal genomic DNA amounts from CVID and control samples were sequenced. Repertoires were generated with immunoSEQ multiplex PCR, while TCRdb's copy carries only in-frame clones and drops some. The sample contains some 16,000 clones, none of them singletons. Study observations and caveats: Reportedly, TCR beta sequences from common variable immunodeficiency showed fewer deletions and N-nucleotide insertions. The cause of increased CVID clonality remains unclear without subpopulation sequencing.

A remark on this clone: The antigen is unknown. The read halts 3 residues ahead of the CDR3 end, with the missing end drawn from the germline J gene.

The TCR comes from a human donor with common variable immunodeficiency. This chain joins TRBV2 and TRBJ1-6; D perhaps matches TRBD1 (5 bases). Sequencing used peripheral blood mononuclear cells. Incomplete CDR3 DNA: TGTGCCAGCAGTGAACGCGACGGGGGGAATTCACCC. Translation gives CASSERDGGNSP. The full CDR3 protein reads CASSERDGGNSPLHF.